The following is a TCR beta chain sequence with its context. What it recognizes is unknown. V shed 4 bases and J 6 bases; nucleotides not matched to a gene: 14. The CDR3 sequence is 16 residues long. The germline CDR1 and CDR2 sequences are SGHNT and YYREEE (reference sequence). This sample was included in a study of shared clonotypes between healthy human individuals. The study, taken as a whole, reports: Clonotype sharing among donors was thought likely to change with sequencing depth.

CD4+ cells yielded CD45RA+ naive and CD45RA-negative memory subsets. Generated by immunoSEQ multiplex PCR, the TCRdb table keeps only in-frame clones and is missing some. The sample shows some 980,000 clones, less than 85% of them seen only once. The V call is TRBV5-4, the J call TRBJ2-3; TRBD1 agrees at 7 bases. The sequence was obtained from a man in his late teens or twenties in good health. Sequenced material: memory CD4+ T cells sorted from blood. Subset noted: CD45RA-negative fraction. The CDR3 sequence: CASSTFYRQGGDTQYF. The CDR3 DNA reads as TGTGCCAGCAGCACCTTCTACCGACAGGGTGGGGATACGCAGTATTTT.